A selection of T cell receptor beta chains follows, all from one sample in a study of regulatory T cells in long-lasting Graves disease. MiXCR was run by TCRdb on the multiplex PCR reads, yielding one entry per CDR3 protein. The sample records approximately 460,000 distinct CDR3 sequences, roughly 15% being singletons. These same data were also listed under a study on T cells in Graves' hyperthyroidism and ophthalmopathy.

The sample here was peripheral blood mononuclear cells (PBMCs), taken at new diagnosis, from a patient treated with antithyroid drugs. The receptors stem from a woman aged 30 to 39 with Graves disease. The CDR3 runs from the conserved cysteine through the conserved F or W. D genes are given only for firm matches. A clone size is listed for some rows: how often the clone was seen (once, few, many), or a class if it is expanded.

J: TRBJ2-5
D: NA
V: TRBV20-1
size: many
DNA: TGCAGTGCTAGTGGTCAGGGAGGACAAGAGACCCAGTACTTC
CDR3: CSASGQGGQETQYF

J: TRBJ2-1
D: TRBD2
V: TRBV19
size: NA
DNA: TGTGCCAGTAGTACTACCCGACTAGCGGGAGGAGTGCAGTTCTTC
CDR3: CASSTTRLAGGVQFF

J: TRBJ2-1
D: NA
V: TRBV20-1
size: NA
DNA: TGCAGTGCTAGAGATGTGGAGGTGTTAGCGGAGTACAATGAGCAGTTCTTC
CDR3: CSARDVEVLAEYNEQFF

J: TRBJ2-3
D: NA
V: TRBV28
size: many
DNA: TGTGCCAGCAGGGGGGATACGGAAACTAGCACAGATACGCAGTATTTT
CDR3: CASRGDTETSTDTQYF

J: TRBJ2-7
D: TRBD1
V: TRBV7-8
size: many
DNA: TGTGCCAGCAGCCACCCTTCCGGGACAGTCGCCTACGAGCAGTACTTC
CDR3: CASSHPSGTVAYEQYF

J: TRBJ2-4
D: NA
V: TRBV15
size: NA
DNA: TGTGCCACCAGCAGAGTGATACTAGCCGAAAACATTCAGTACTTC
CDR3: CATSRVILAENIQYF

J: TRBJ2-5
D: NA
V: TRBV2
size: many
DNA: TGTGCCAGCAGTACTCGGGACAAGCATGAGACGCGGACCCAGTACTTC
CDR3: CASSTRDKHETRTQYF

J: TRBJ2-3
D: NA
V: TRBV6-1
size: few
DNA: TGTGCCAGCAGCGAACGCCTCTTTTTTGATACGCAGTATTTT
CDR3: CASSERLFFDTQYF

J: TRBJ1-3
D: NA
V: TRBV5-1
size: many
DNA: TGCGCCAGCAGCTCGGACTTCTCTGGAAACACCATATATTTT
CDR3: CASSSDFSGNTIYF

J: TRBJ2-7
D: TRBD2
V: TRBV28
size: many
DNA: TGTGCCACCGGACTAGCGGGCCAAAGCTCCTACGAGCAGTACTTC
CDR3: CATGLAGQSSYEQYF

J: TRBJ2-7
D: NA
V: TRBV9
size: NA
DNA: TGTGCCAGCAGCGTAGATCCTTTAAGCTCCTACGAGCAGTACTTC
CDR3: CASSVDPLSSYEQYF

J: TRBJ2-1
D: TRBD1
V: TRBV12-3/TRBV12-4
size: few
DNA: TGTGCCAGCAGTTTAGGCCAGGGGGCCAATGAGCAGTTCTTC
CDR3: CASSLGQGANEQFF

J: TRBJ2-7
D: TRBD2
V: TRBV27
size: few
DNA: TGTGCCAGCAGTGCGGGACTAGCGGGAAAACGCGAGCAGTACTTC
CDR3: CASSAGLAGKREQYF

J: TRBJ2-2
D: NA
V: TRBV6-1
size: NA
DNA: TGTGCCTTGGGGGACACCGGGGAGCTGTTTTTT
CDR3: CALGDTGELFF

J: TRBJ1-3
D: TRBD1
V: TRBV15
size: NA
DNA: TGTGCCACCAGCAGAGGGCAGGGGGCTGGAAACACCATATATTTT
CDR3: CATSRGQGAGNTIYF

J: TRBJ1-4
D: NA
V: TRBV9
size: many
DNA: TGTGCCAGCAGCTCGGGACTTAATGAAAAACTGTTTTTT
CDR3: CASSSGLNEKLFF

J: TRBJ2-7
D: TRBD2
V: TRBV7-2
size: many
DNA: TGTGCCAGCAGCTTCCCCGGGACTAGCGCCTCCTACGAGCAGTACTTC
CDR3: CASSFPGTSASYEQYF

J: TRBJ2-5
D: TRBD2
V: TRBV29-1
size: many
DNA: TGCAGCGTCCGGTTAGGGACTAGGCAGTACTTC
CDR3: CSVRLGTRQYF

J: TRBJ2-5
D: NA
V: TRBV6-1
size: NA
DNA: TGTGCCGGTGGGGTCCAGGGGGGGGTTGAGACCCAGTACTTC
CDR3: CAGGVQGGVETQYF

J: TRBJ1-5
D: TRBD1
V: TRBV5-1
size: few
DNA: TGCGCCAGCAGCCCTGGACAGGGGATGAGGCCCCAGCATTTT
CDR3: CASSPGQGMRPQHF

J: TRBJ2-2
D: NA
V: TRBV27
size: many
DNA: TGTGCCAGCAGTTTCGGGTCGACCGGGGAGCTGTTTTTT
CDR3: CASSFGSTGELFF

J: TRBJ1-2
D: NA
V: TRBV28
size: many
DNA: TGTGCCAGCAGTCCCTCCGAAGCTAACTATGGCTACACCTTC
CDR3: CASSPSEANYGYTF

J: TRBJ2-5
D: NA
V: TRBV24-1
size: few
DNA: TGTGCCACCAGTGAAGGCTCATTGTCGGGGGTAGGGGAGACCCAGTACTTC
CDR3: CATSEGSLSGVGETQYF

J: TRBJ2-1
D: NA
V: TRBV5-1
size: NA
DNA: TGTGCCAGCAGCTTGGAGCTTTCCACAAATGAGCAGTTCTTC
CDR3: CASSLELSTNEQFF

J: TRBJ2-5
D: NA
V: TRBV4-2
size: many
DNA: TGTGCCAGCAGCCAAGGGGACCAAGGGTCGACCCAGTACTTC
CDR3: CASSQGDQGSTQYF

J: TRBJ1-1
D: NA
V: TRBV7-2
size: many
DNA: TGTGCCAGCAGACGACGCGCTGAAGCTTTCTTT
CDR3: CASRRRAEAFF

J: TRBJ2-3
D: TRBD1
V: TRBV11-3
size: many
DNA: TGTGCCAGCAGCTCCAGACAGGGGCCAGATACGCAGTATTTT
CDR3: CASSSRQGPDTQYF

J: TRBJ2-2
D: NA
V: TRBV3-1
size: many
DNA: TGTGCCAGCAGCCCTTACAAGAACACCGGGGAGCTGTTTTTT
CDR3: CASSPYKNTGELFF

J: TRBJ2-5
D: NA
V: TRBV11-3
size: many
DNA: TGTGCCAGCAGCTCCGACACCCAAGAGACCCAGTACTTC
CDR3: CASSSDTQETQYF

J: TRBJ1-2
D: NA
V: TRBV28
size: many
DNA: TGTGCCAGCAGTTTAGGACATATCTATGGCTACACCTTC
CDR3: CASSLGHIYGYTF

J: TRBJ1-5
D: NA
V: TRBV7-8
size: few
DNA: TGTGCCAGCAGCTTAGCGGCAAGGGGGAGGGCGTATCAGCCCCAGCATTTT
CDR3: CASSLAARGRAYQPQHF

J: TRBJ2-7
D: TRBD1
V: TRBV12-3/TRBV12-4
size: many
DNA: TGTGCCAGCAGTCCCGGGGACAGGGCCTACGAGCAGTACTTC
CDR3: CASSPGDRAYEQYF

J: TRBJ2-5
D: NA
V: TRBV6-1
size: many
DNA: TGTGCCAGCAGCTTAGACAGGAAAGAGACCCAGTACTTC
CDR3: CASSLDRKETQYF

J: TRBJ2-1
D: NA
V: TRBV27
size: many
DNA: TGTGCCAGCAGAGAGTCGGCAGTCCAGTTCTTC
CDR3: CASRESAVQFF

J: TRBJ2-7
D: NA
V: TRBV6-2/TRBV6-3
size: many
DNA: TGTGCCACACGAAGGCCGGGACCTCGGGACGAGCAGTACTTC
CDR3: CATRRPGPRDEQYF

J: TRBJ1-5
D: NA
V: TRBV20-1
size: many
DNA: TGCAGTGCTCCACAGAGGGCGGGCGGTAGCAATCAGCCCCAGCATTTT
CDR3: CSAPQRAGGSNQPQHF

J: TRBJ2-1
D: TRBD2
V: TRBV7-3
size: many
DNA: TGTGCCAGCAGCTTAAGCCAGCGGGAGTTCTACAATGAGCAGTTCTTC
CDR3: CASSLSQREFYNEQFF

J: TRBJ1-2
D: NA
V: TRBV6-9
size: many
DNA: TGTGCCAGCAGTTACAGTCCAGCGGCCGGAAGCTACACCTTC
CDR3: CASSYSPAAGSYTF

J: TRBJ2-3
D: TRBD2
V: TRBV12-5
size: NA
DNA: TGTGCTAGTGGCCTCGGACTAGCGGGAACAGCTACGCAGTATTTT
CDR3: CASGLGLAGTATQYF

J: TRBJ1-1
D: NA
V: TRBV5-1
size: many
DNA: TGCGCCAGCAGCATATGGACAGCGAACACTGAAGCTTTCTTT
CDR3: CASSIWTANTEAFF

J: TRBJ2-2
D: TRBD2
V: TRBV4-2
size: few
DNA: TGTGCCAGCAGCCAAGGAAGAGCGGGGCCCACCGGGGAGCTGTTTTTT
CDR3: CASSQGRAGPTGELFF

J: TRBJ2-7
D: TRBD2
V: TRBV7-6
size: few
DNA: TGTGCCAGCAGCTTCTTTACTAGCGGGAACCTAGACGAGCAGTACTTC
CDR3: CASSFFTSGNLDEQYF

J: TRBJ2-7
D: NA
V: TRBV28
size: many
DNA: TGTGCCAGCAGTCCCCCCCGGTGGGAGCAGTACTTC
CDR3: CASSPPRWEQYF

J: TRBJ2-1
D: NA
V: TRBV29-1
size: many
DNA: TGCAGCGTCAGTCCGAGCCCATATGAGCAGTTCTTC
CDR3: CSVSPSPYEQFF

J: TRBJ2-1
D: TRBD2
V: TRBV20-1
size: many
DNA: TGCAGTGCCCCCCTAGGGACTAGCGGGAGTAGTTGGGACAATGAGCAGTTCTTC
CDR3: CSAPLGTSGSSWDNEQFF

J: TRBJ1-2
D: NA
V: TRBV6-2/TRBV6-3
size: many
DNA: TGTGCCAGCAGTTCTTATCCGGCTAACTATGGCTACACCTTC
CDR3: CASSSYPANYGYTF

J: TRBJ2-5
D: NA
V: TRBV20-1
size: NA
DNA: TGCAGTGCTATCCCGGGGACCTTGGGGGAGACCCAGTACTTC
CDR3: CSAIPGTLGETQYF

J: TRBJ2-1
D: TRBD1
V: TRBV7-6
size: many
DNA: TGTGCCAGCAGCTTGCGGGGGACAGGGGAGGATGAGCAGTTCTTC
CDR3: CASSLRGTGEDEQFF

J: TRBJ2-2
D: NA
V: TRBV5-6
size: many
DNA: TGTGCCAGCAAGGGTCGGAACACCGGGGAGCTGTTTTTT
CDR3: CASKGRNTGELFF